The clone carrying this T cell receptor (beta chain) has more than one count but fewer than ten. The data belong to a study of T cells in Graves' hyperthyroidism and ophthalmopathy. Regions amplified from RNA transcripts were the TCR beta CDR3 regions. The study used the HTBI primer set for a first-round RT-PCR of the TCR CDR3. MiXCR, run by TCRdb on the multiplex PCR reads, gives a single entry per CDR3 protein. This sample has some 510,000 distinct CDR3 sequences; around 21% occur once, and the top ten carry more than 20%. Germline V gene data show CDR1 as SGHRS and CDR2 as YFSETQ. The CDR3 extends over 12 amino acids. V was cut by 4 bases and J by 7 bases, with 11 bases left in between.

V and J are TRBV5-1 and TRBJ1-2, with D uncertain. This receptor was identified in a man aged 18-30 years with Graves' hyperthyroidism. The specimen sequenced was blood. CDR3 nucleotide sequence: TGCGCCAGCAGCCCCGGGCAGTCTGGCTACACCTTC. Encoded protein: CASSPGQSGYTF.